Below are 19 T cell receptor beta chains sequenced from a single sample in a study of a mutant IDH1 vaccine in newly diagnosed glioma (dated by TCRdb to 2020 to 2023). Library preparation employed the immunoSEQ multiplex PCR assay. Held by TCRdb, this immuneACCESS table contains in-frame sequences only and omits some clones. Under half of the omission traces to an unresolved V gene where checked; the cause of the rest is unknown. The table for this sample lists 30,000 to 40,000 clones; about three quarters of them were counted only once. The ten largest clones represent about 9.4% of the sample. The sample's time point, from its label and the paper: baseline, week 1 (first vaccination visit). The treatment or condition label, as the study defines it: pre-vaccination baseline after standard-of-care therapy. The sample was peripheral blood mononuclear cells (PBMCs), taken from a glioma patient treated with radiotherapy, temozolomide or both. The receptor source for this set is a middle-aged man with glioma. Some clones in this sample may be carry-over from other donors' samples.

This chain connects TRBV5-8 to TRBJ2-3, with D tentatively TRBD1 (5 bases). Germline V gene sequence: CDR1 SGHTS, CDR2 YDEGEE. Trimming left V 0 bases short and J 0 bases short, with 8 bases between. The CDR3 totals 15 residues. CDR3 bases: TGTGCCAGCAGCTTGGGGGGCTTTAGCACAGATACGCAGTATTTT. This encodes CASSLGGFSTDTQYF.

This chain connects TRBV7-2 to TRBJ2-4; D tentatively reads TRBD1 or TRBD2 (7 bases each). The CDR3 covers 14 residues. Germline lookup yields CDR1 SGHTA and CDR2 FQGNSA. Trimming left V 5 bases short and J 8 bases short, with 16 bases between. The CDR3 protein is CASSEGAGGDIQYF. The CDR3 region has the DNA TGTGCCAGCAGCGAGGGGGCTGGGGGGGACATTCAGTACTTC. The variable domain in full, completed from reference TRBV7-2 and TRBJ2-4, reads GAGVSQSPSNKVTEKGKDVELRCDPISGHTALYWYRQSLGQGLEFLIYFQGNSAPDKSGLPSDRFSAERTGGSVSTLTIQRTQQEDSAVYLCASSEGAGGDIQYFGAGTRLSVL.

Remarks on this clone: Relative to the germline gene, one junction end is altered; a read error may explain this. This chain connects TRBV10-3 to TRBJ1-3; the match to TRBD1 covers 7 bases. The CDR3 consists of 14 residues. In germline, CDR1 is ENHRY, CDR2 SYGVKD. Written as DNA, the CDR3 is TGTGCCATCAGTGCCCGGGACAGTGGACACACCATATATTTT. Residues: CAISARDSGHTIYF.

V is TRBV18 and J is TRBJ2-7; 9 positions agree with TRBD2. V lost 6 bases to trimming and J lost 0 bases; unmatched junction nucleotides: 9. CDR3 length: 16 residues. Germline V lookup: CDR1 KGHSH, CDR2 LQKENI. CDR3 in amino acids: CASSGLAGKSSYEQYF. In DNA, the CDR3 is TGTGCCAGCTCCGGGCTAGCGGGGAAAAGCTCCTACGAGCAGTACTTC.

The chain couples TRBV2 to TRBJ2-7; 8 bases map to TRBD1. This CDR3 spans 13 amino acids. The junction had 5 bases not matched to a gene; V was cut back by 6 bases and J by 4 bases. Germline V CDR1 and CDR2: SNHLY, FYNNEI. For the CDR3, the DNA is TGTGCCAGCAGACCGGGACAGGATTACGAGCAGTACTTC. The encoded protein is CASRPGQDYEQYF.

The V call is TRBV13, the J call TRBJ2-5; 9 bases map to TRBD2. Germline V gene lookup returns CDR1 PRHDT and CDR2 FYEKMQ (reference sequence). The length of the CDR3 is 14 residues. V shed 5 bases, J shed 5 bases, and the junction held 6 bases outside the gene matches. In DNA, the CDR3 is TGTGCCAGCAGCATCAGCGGGGGGTCGGAGACCCAGTACTTC. It yields the protein CASSISGGSETQYF. Using reference TRBV13 and TRBJ2-5 for the parts outside the CDR3, the full variable domain is AAGVIQSPRHLIKEKRETATLKCYPIPRHDTVYWYQQGPGQDPQFLISFYEKMQSDKGSIPDRFSAQQFSDYHSELNMSSLELGDSALYFCASSISGGSETQYFGPGTRLLVL.

The V and J genes are TRBV29-1 and TRBJ1-6, with TRBD1 matching over 8 bases. This CDR3 has 13 residues. V was clipped by 6 bases and J by 10 bases; unmatched bases: 8. Germline V gene lookup returns CDR1 SQVTM and CDR2 ANQGSEA. The CDR3 protein is CSVLTGVGSPLHF. The CDR3 DNA follows: TGCAGCGTATTGACAGGGGTGGGATCACCCCTCCACTTT.

The chain joins TRBV9 to TRBJ1-5; possible D gene TRBD1, 6 bases. The CDR3 totals 15 residues. The V gene's germline CDR1 is SGDLS and CDR2 YYNGEE. The V end lost 0 bases, the J end lost 7 bases, and 14 bases lay between the germline ends. CDR3 sequence: CASSVEGGLEQPQHF. The CDR3 region has the DNA TGTGCCAGCAGCGTAGAGGGGGGGCTGGAGCAGCCCCAGCATTTT.

This clone occurred a few times. The chain is built from TRBV5-1 and TRBJ1-1; D perhaps matches TRBD1 (6 bases). Germline V CDR1 and CDR2: SGHRS, YFSETQ. The CDR3 loop spans 12 amino acids. Trimming removed 3 bases from V and 4 bases from J, with 7 bases in between. DNA for the CDR3: TGCGCCAGCAGCTCGGACAGCACTGAAGCTTTCTTT. Protein product: CASSSDSTEAFF.

The rearrangement joins TRBV5-1 to TRBJ2-4; no reliable D call. This CDR3 region has 14 residues. CDR1 SGHRS and CDR2 YFSETQ come from the germline V gene. Between the trimmed V and J ends, which lost 0 bases and 0 bases, there was a span of 4 bases. This CDR3 is CASSLGTAKNIQYF. In DNA, the CDR3 is TGCGCCAGCAGCTTGGGAACAGCCAAAAACATTCAGTACTTC.

CDR3 sequence: CALGGTNEKLFF. The CDR3 DNA sequence: TGTGCCTTAGGGGGGACTAATGAAAAACTGTTTTTT. The chain links TRBV30 to TRBJ1-4; perhaps TRBD1 as D (6 bases). The CDR3 is 12 amino acids. Germline CDR1 GTSNPN, CDR2 SVGIG (reference sequence). Between the trimmed V and J ends, which lost 7 bases and 2 bases, there was a span of 8 bases. Full variable domain (missing parts from reference TRBV30 and TRBJ1-4): SQTIHQWPATLVQPVGSPLSLECTVEGTSNPNLYWYRQAAGRGLQLLFYSVGIGQISSEVPQNLSASRPQDRQFILSSKKLLLSDSGFYLCALGGTNEKLFFGSGTQLSVL.

The CDR3 spells CASSRDRAYEQYF. Here the CDR3 DNA reads TGTGCCAGCAGCCGGGACAGGGCCTACGAGCAGTACTTC. The V and J genes are TRBV6-5 and TRBJ2-7, with TRBD1 matching over 9 bases. The CDR3 consists of 13 residues. Losses at the gene ends were 6 bases for V and 2 bases for J; bases not matched to a gene: 2. Per the germline V gene, CDR1 is MNHEY and CDR2 is SVGAGI.

This clone has more than one count but fewer than ten. The genes are TRBV7-2 and TRBJ1-5; D is uncertain. Trimming shortened V by 1 base and J by 3 bases, and 10 bases separated the two germline ends. Germline lookup yields CDR1 SGHTA and CDR2 FQGNSA. CDR3 length equals 15 residues. CDR3 region: CASSLDWSVNQPQHF. CDR3 sequence (DNA): TGTGCCAGCAGCTTAGACTGGTCGGTCAATCAGCCCCAGCATTTT.

The table lists this clone with a few counts. The rearrangement joins TRBV5-1 to TRBJ1-3; 12 nucleotides align to TRBD1. With V trimmed by 7 bases and J by 4 bases, 6 bases remained unmatched. This CDR3 is built from 15 residues. The germline gives CDR1 SGHRS, CDR2 YFSETQ. This CDR3 reads CASQRGQGAGNTIYF. DNA for the CDR3: TGCGCCAGCCAGCGGGGACAGGGGGCAGGAAACACCATATATTTT.

In its sample, this clone was seen a few times. The chain uses TRBV6-5 and TRBJ1-5; TRBD1 agrees at 8 bases. Trimming removed 6 bases from V and 7 bases from J; junction bases left unmatched: 11. The germline V gene encodes CDR1 MNHEY and CDR2 SVGAGI. The CDR3 is made up of 15 amino acids. The CDR3 loop reads CASSRTGSLIQPQHF. The DNA of the CDR3 is TGTGCCAGCAGCCGGACAGGGAGTTTGATACAGCCCCAGCATTTT.

This chain connects TRBV7-9 to TRBJ1-3; no reliable D call. The V end lost 5 bases, the J end lost 7 bases, and 12 bases lay between the germline ends. Per germline, CDR1 SEHNR and CDR2 FQNEAQ (reference sequence). The CDR3 length is 13 residues. The CDR3 loop reads CASSRGGRNTIYF. CDR3 sequence (DNA): TGTGCCAGCAGCCGAGGAGGGCGCAACACCATATATTTT.

This rearrangement joins TRBV5-1 to TRBJ1-4, with 7 bases aligning to TRBD1. This CDR3 has 13 amino acids. In germline, CDR1 is SGHRS, CDR2 YFSETQ. V shed 4 bases and J 10 bases; nucleotides not matched to a gene: 7. The CDR3 sequence is CASSPGQDRKLFF. The DNA of the CDR3 is TGCGCCAGCAGCCCCGGACAGGACAGAAAACTGTTTTTT. Based on the CDR3 plus reference TRBV5-1 and TRBJ1-4, the full variable domain is KAGVTQTPRYLIKTRGQQVTLSCSPISGHRSVSWYQQTPGQGLQFLFEYFSETQRNKGNFPGRFSGRQFSNSRSEMNVSTLELGDSALYLCASSPGQDRKLFFGSGTQLSVL.

This CDR3 reads CASSFAAGELFF. CDR3 bases: TGTGCCAGCAGTTTTGCCGCCGGGGAGCTGTTTTTT. The V gene is TRBV27, the J gene TRBJ2-2; D is undetermined. The CDR3 is 12 residues long. Germline values: CDR1 MNHEY, CDR2 SMNVEV (reference sequence). The V and J ends lost 3 bases and 6 bases respectively, with 5 bases between them.

The chain uses TRBV4-1 and TRBJ1-5; 10 bases agree with TRBD1. Per germline, CDR1 MGHRA and CDR2 YSYEKL. CDR3 length: 17 residues. V gave up 1 base and J gave up 0 bases; unmatched junction bases: 3. This CDR3 reads CASSQGTGGFSNQPQHF. The CDR3, as DNA: TGCGCCAGCAGCCAAGGGACAGGGGGATTTAGCAATCAGCCCCAGCATTTT.